The 27 T cell receptor beta chains below come from one sample, sequenced in a study of control samples from healthy donors and cancer patients. Repertoires were generated with immunoSEQ multiplex PCR, while TCRdb's copy carries only in-frame clones and drops some. The data show tens of thousands of clones, roughly 89% seen once. The sequencing input was blood. These receptors came from a woman aged 60-70 years in good health.

The chain couples TRBV6-5 to TRBJ1-2; 7 bases agree with TRBD1. The germline gives CDR1 MNHEY, CDR2 SVGAGI. Trimming at V came to 6 bases and at J to 1 base, leaving 2 bases not matched to a gene. The CDR3 sequence is 13 residues long. Here the CDR3 reads CASRQGINYGYTF. The DNA of the CDR3 is TGTGCCAGCAGACAGGGGATTAACTATGGCTACACCTTC.

This chain joins TRBV5-1 and TRBJ1-1; D gene ambiguous. The CDR3 length is 15 residues. With 4 bases removed from V and 3 bases from J, the gap between germline ends came to 16 bases. CDR1 and CDR2 (germline): SGHRS, YFSETQ. CDR3 DNA: TGCGCCAGCAGCCGCGACCCAGGCGGGTACACTGAAGCTTTCTTT. Amino acids: CASSRDPGGYTEAFF. Drawing the rest from reference TRBV5-1 and TRBJ1-1, the complete variable domain is KAGVTQTPRYLIKTRGQQVTLSCSPISGHRSVSWYQQTPGQGLQFLFEYFSETQRNKGNFPGRFSGRQFSNSRSEMNVSTLELGDSALYLCASSRDPGGYTEAFFGQGTRLTVV.

This chain uses TRBV18 with TRBJ2-4; TRBD2 might be the D (6 bases). Germline assignment: CDR1 KGHSH and CDR2 LQKENI. The ends were cut back, 3 bases at V and 1 base at J, with 19 bases in the middle. This CDR3 has 18 residues. The CDR3 reads CASSPPKEGRAAKNIQYF. The CDR3 DNA reads TGTGCCAGCTCACCCCCGAAGGAGGGAAGGGCTGCCAAAAACATTCAGTACTTC.

V is TRBV13 and J is TRBJ2-1, with TRBD2 as a possible D gene (6 bases). The CDR3 covers 16 residues. With 6 bases removed from V and 1 base from J, the gap between germline ends came to 16 bases. Germline CDR1 and CDR2: PRHDT and FYEKMQ (reference sequence). The chain's CDR3 is CASRTGGRGSYNEQFF. CDR3 in DNA: TGTGCCAGCAGGACCGGGGGTAGGGGATCCTACAATGAGCAGTTCTTC.

The V gene is TRBV7-2, the J gene TRBJ1-1; possible D gene TRBD1, 6 bases. Germline CDR1 reads SGHTA; CDR2 reads FQGNSA. With 5 bases removed from V and 7 bases from J, the gap between germline ends came to 14 bases. The CDR3 consists of 13 residues. This CDR3 reads CASSKRSGDEAFF. CDR3 bases: TGTGCCAGCAGCAAGCGTTCAGGGGATGAAGCTTTCTTT.

The rearrangement links TRBV6-5 to TRBJ2-1; 8 bases agree with TRBD2. This CDR3 is built from 16 residues. Germline lookup yields CDR1 MNHEY and CDR2 SVGAGI. Losses at the gene ends were 0 bases for V and 4 bases for J; bases not matched to a gene: 5. DNA for the CDR3: TGTGCCAGCAGTTACTCGAGTCTAGCGGGTTACAATGAGCAGTTCTTC. This encodes CASSYSSLAGYNEQFF.

V and J are TRBV19 and TRBJ1-5; the match to TRBD1 covers 8 bases. The CDR3 is 14 residues long. Germline CDR1 is LNHDA and CDR2 is SQIVND (reference sequence). Trimming cost V 6 bases and J 5 bases; bases outside gene matches: 6. This CDR3 reads CASSTGQGDQPQHF. CDR3 coding DNA: TGTGCCAGTAGCACCGGACAGGGTGATCAGCCCCAGCATTTT.

The table lists this clone with a few counts. This sequence joins TRBV9 and TRBJ1-6; 8 nucleotides match TRBD1. CDR3 length equals 15 residues. V lost 4 bases and J lost 9; bases outside the gene matches: 9. Germline assignment: CDR1 SGDLS and CDR2 YYNGEE. The CDR3 sequence: CASSPGQGGASPLHF. The CDR3 DNA sequence: TGTGCCAGCAGCCCTGGACAGGGAGGAGCTTCACCCCTCCACTTT.

The rearrangement links TRBV6-6 to TRBJ2-7; the D gene could be TRBD1 or TRBD2 (6 bases each). This CDR3 contains 15 residues. Germline values: CDR1 MNHNY, CDR2 SVGAGI (reference sequence). Trimming took off 6 bases at V and 6 bases at J, with 21 bases between the two ends. CDR3 nucleotides: TGTGCCAGCAGCCCGGTTAGAGGGGGGTATGCCGAGCAGTACTTC. Translation gives CASSPVRGGYAEQYF.

This clone was detected only a few times. The chain combines TRBV7-9 with TRBJ1-3; D is possibly TRBD1 (6 bases). Germline V lookup: CDR1 SEHNR, CDR2 FQNEAQ (reference sequence). CDR3 length: 13 residues. V lost 5 bases and J lost 2, with 7 bases in between. This CDR3 is CASSPGAGNTIYF. The CDR3 nucleotides read TGTGCCAGCAGCCCAGGGGCTGGAAACACCATATATTTT.

This sequence joins TRBV7-2 and TRBJ2-4; perhaps TRBD2 as D (7 bases). V gave up 5 bases and J gave up 0 bases, with 14 bases separating them. Germline V gene data show CDR1 as SGHTA and CDR2 as FQGNSA. The length of the CDR3 is 16 residues. In DNA, the CDR3 is TGTGCCAGCAGCCATGAGGGGGGGCTAGCCAAAAACATTCAGTACTTC. As protein: CASSHEGGLAKNIQYF.

This clone was recorded once. The rearrangement joins TRBV11-3 to TRBJ1-1; 9 bases align to TRBD1. Germline V gene data show CDR1 as SGHNT and CDR2 as YENEEA. The trim removed 5 bases at V and 4 bases at J, leaving 8 bases unmatched. The CDR3 covers 15 residues. For the CDR3, the DNA is TGTGCCAGCAGCCCCTGGACAGGGGTTGGCACTGAAGCTTTCTTT. Protein: CASSPWTGVGTEAFF.

The chain has TRBV6-5 and TRBJ2-1; 8 bases agree with TRBD1. The CDR3 runs 15 residues. CDR1 and CDR2 from the germline V gene are MNHEY and SVGAGI. V was pared by 6 bases and J by 3 bases, with 7 bases of the junction left unmatched. CDR3 loop: CASSADRAYYNEQFF. The CDR3 DNA sequence: TGTGCCAGCAGCGCGGACAGGGCGTACTACAATGAGCAGTTCTTC.

The rearrangement joins TRBV5-5 to TRBJ1-2; the D gene is possibly TRBD1 (5 bases). Per germline, CDR1 SGHKS and CDR2 YYEKEE (reference sequence). This CDR3 contains 17 residues. Trimming cost V 1 base and J 4 bases, with 20 bases left between them. CDR3 DNA sequence: TGTGCCAGCAGCTTGTCCGGGCATTTCGACAGTGTCTATGGCTACACCTTC. It translates to CASSLSGHFDSVYGYTF. Combining the CDR3 with reference TRBV5-5 and TRBJ1-2 gives the whole variable domain DAGVTQSPTHLIKTRGQQVTLRCSPISGHKSVSWYQQVLGQGPQFIFQYYEKEERGRGNFPDRFSARQFPNYSSELNVNALLLGDSALYLCASSLSGHFDSVYGYTFGSGTRLTVV.

The CDR3 bases are TGTGCCAGCGGGGTTAGCGGGGGCCATGGGGAGACCCAGTACTTC. This sequence encodes CASGVSGGHGETQYF. The genes are TRBV7-2 and TRBJ2-5, with TRBD2 matching over 9 bases. J gave up 5 bases and V 8 bases, and 12 bases lay outside the gene matches. Looked up from germline, CDR1 is SGHTA and CDR2 is FQGNSA. This CDR3 has 15 amino acids.

The rearrangement uses TRBV11-1 and TRBJ1-1, with a tentative D call TRBD1 (6 bases). The V gene's germline CDR1 is SGHAT and CDR2 FQDESV (reference sequence). The CDR3 is made up of 13 amino acids. With 5 bases removed from V and 4 bases from J, the gap between germline ends came to 11 bases. This CDR3 is CASSLQGATEAFF. CDR3 in DNA: TGTGCCAGCAGCCTACAGGGCGCCACTGAAGCTTTCTTT.

This clone was counted a few times. CDR3 sequence (DNA): TGTGCCAGCAGTTTGCATGGAATGAACACTGAAGCTTTCTTT. Translated: CASSLHGMNTEAFF. The chain couples TRBV27 to TRBJ1-1; D is undetermined. V was cut by 3 bases and J by 0 bases, with 8 bases left in between. Germline assignment: CDR1 MNHEY and CDR2 SMNVEV (reference sequence). This CDR3 is built from 14 residues.

The chain carries TRBV27 and TRBJ1-2, with 7 bases matching TRBD1. This CDR3 region has 12 residues. The junction had 4 bases not matched to a gene; V was cut back by 4 bases and J by 8 bases. Germline-derived CDR1 and CDR2 are MNHEY and SMNVEV (reference sequence). Here the CDR3 reads CASSSQGLGYTF. The CDR3 DNA reads as TGTGCCAGCAGTTCACAGGGGCTAGGCTACACCTTC.

The rearrangement links TRBV4-3 to TRBJ2-7; maybe TRBD2 (6 bases). V lost 0 bases and J lost 3, with 12 bases in between. This CDR3 region has 15 residues. CDR1 is LGHNA, CDR2 YSLEER, per germline. This chain's CDR3 is CASSQDLFSGYEQYF. For the CDR3, the DNA is TGCGCCAGCAGCCAAGATCTTTTTAGCGGCTACGAGCAGTACTTC.

The rearrangement uses TRBV12-2 and TRBJ1-3. TRBV12-2 is noted as a pseudogene. The CDR3 spans 12 residues. The CDR3 DNA reads as TGTGCAAGTCAGAGGCTGGGAAACACCATATATTTT. Protein sequence: CASQRLGNTIYF.

This sequence joins TRBV20-1 and TRBJ2-7; TRBD1 aligns across 7 bases. V lost 8 bases to trimming and J lost 3 bases; unmatched junction nucleotides: 4. CDR1 is DFQATT, CDR2 SNEGSKA, per germline (reference sequence). This CDR3 is 11 amino acids long. The CDR3 spells CSQGVDYEQYF. CDR3 sequence (DNA): TGCAGTCAGGGGGTAGACTACGAGCAGTACTTC.

The gene calls are TRBV19 and TRBJ2-2, with D perhaps matching TRBD2 (6 bases). Germline CDR1 LNHDA, CDR2 SQIVND (reference sequence). CDR3 length: 16 residues. V shed 5 bases and J shed 3 bases, with 16 bases lying between them. CDR3 in amino acids: CASSPPGAGHTGELFF. The CDR3 DNA reads as TGTGCCAGTAGTCCGCCAGGAGCGGGCCACACCGGGGAGCTGTTTTTT.

The chain has TRBV7-2 and TRBJ2-7, with D possibly TRBD2 on 6 matching bases. Trimming took 3 bases from V and 7 from J, leaving 13 bases between them. The CDR3 length is 13 residues. Germline V CDR1 and CDR2: SGHTA, FQGNSA. CDR3: CASSLGGPREQYF. Written as DNA, the CDR3 is TGTGCCAGCAGCTTGGGGGGTCCGCGGGAGCAGTACTTC.

This sequence joins TRBV12-3 or TRBV12-4 and TRBJ1-4; D is uncertain. The CDR3 runs 12 residues. V was clipped by 3 bases and J by 2 bases, with 1 base between them. The CDR3 reads CASSFTNEKLFF. The CDR3 DNA reads TGTGCCAGCAGTTTTACTAATGAAAAACTGTTTTTT.

This chain joins TRBV6-5 and TRBJ1-5; the D gene is possibly TRBD1 (6 bases). Trimming left V 2 bases short and J 3 bases short, with 8 bases between. CDR1 and CDR2 from the germline V gene are MNHEY and SVGAGI. The CDR3 covers 14 residues. The DNA for the CDR3 is TGTGCCAGCAGTTACGGACAGCTCAATCAGCCCCAGCATTTT. Amino acid sequence: CASSYGQLNQPQHF.

The rearrangement uses TRBV7-2 and TRBJ1-2, with D unresolved. The CDR3 has 13 amino acids. Trimming took 1 base from V and 2 from J, leaving 5 bases between them. From germline, CDR1 is SGHTA and CDR2 FQGNSA. The CDR3 here is CASSLGMNYGYTF. The CDR3 DNA is TGTGCCAGCAGCTTAGGGATGAACTATGGCTACACCTTC.

The gene calls are TRBV19 and TRBJ1-1; no reliable D call. The V end was cut by 1 base, the J end by 11 bases, with 14 bases between. The CDR3 length is 13 residues. Per germline, CDR1 LNHDA and CDR2 SQIVND (reference sequence). CDR3 sequence: CASSIVLTRGAFF. The CDR3 nucleotides are TGTGCCAGTAGTATAGTCCTGACCCGAGGGGCTTTCTTT.